The clone carrying this T cell receptor beta chain was observed many times. No cell fractionation was done, so the repertoire covers all unsorted peripheral blood T cells. cDNA was made from approximately 500 ng RNA using alpha and beta constant primers. Each of the alpha and beta chains got its own library through chain-specific third strand synthesis with indices. TCRdb re-called the 5' RACE reads with MiXCR, one entry per CDR3 protein. The table includes several thousand distinct CDR3 sequences, around 8.5% detected once. This entry belongs to a study of HIV-infected patients and healthy controls. This CDR3 is 13 amino acids long. Germline V CDR1 and CDR2: MDHEN, SYDVKM. The germline V and J ends were trimmed by 6 bases and 10 bases, with 13 bases remaining between them.

The clonotype comes from an adult with HIV infection. The donor label of this sample is uncertain. Sequences were derived from blood, sampled before antiretroviral therapy. V usage is TRBV28 and J usage is TRBJ1-6, with D unclear. The CDR3, as DNA: TGTGCCAGCAGCCCGCGGACGATCTCACCCCTCCACTTT. As protein: CASSPRTISPLHF.